Sequencing of this T cell receptor beta chain was carried out in a study of cytomegalovirus exposure and HLA in healthy donors. The germline gives CDR1 SNHLY, CDR2 FYNNEI. V was pared by 5 bases and J by 0 bases, with 10 bases between. This CDR3 spans 14 amino acids. The method was immunoSEQ multiplex PCR; TCRdb's version includes in-frame clones alone and lacks a portion of them. The table has about 120,000 clones, around nine tenths seen once. The sequenced sample consisted of PBMCs. The chain employs TRBV2 and TRBJ1-1; D is ambiguous. The receptor comes from a woman under 30 in good health and CMV-seropositive. This chain's CDR3 is CASSRKQMNTEAFF. The CDR3 bases are TGTGCCAGCAGTCGCAAGCAAATGAACACTGAAGCTTTCTTT. Full variable domain (outside the CDR3, taken from reference TRBV2 and TRBJ1-1): EPEVTQTPSHQVTQMGQEVILRCVPISNHLYFYWYRQILGQKVEFLVSFYNNEISEKSEIFDDQFSVERPDGSNFTLKIRSTKLEDSAMYFCASSRKQMNTEAFFGQGTRLTVV.